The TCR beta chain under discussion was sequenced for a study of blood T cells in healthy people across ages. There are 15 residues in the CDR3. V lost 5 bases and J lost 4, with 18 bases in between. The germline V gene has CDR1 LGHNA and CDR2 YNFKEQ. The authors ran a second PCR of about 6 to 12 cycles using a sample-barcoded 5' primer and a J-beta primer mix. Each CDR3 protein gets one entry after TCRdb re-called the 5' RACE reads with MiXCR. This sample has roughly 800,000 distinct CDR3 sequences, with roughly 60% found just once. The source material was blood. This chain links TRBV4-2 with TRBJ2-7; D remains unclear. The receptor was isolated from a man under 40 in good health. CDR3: CASSSLLTGSYEQYF. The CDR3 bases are TGTGCCAGCAGCTCTCTGCTGACGGGTTCTTACGAGCAGTACTTC.